These T cell receptor beta chains were read from a single sample in a study of blood T cell repertoires in COVID-19. The data were produced by immunoSEQ multiplex PCR, yet TCRdb's version contains in-frame clones alone and is incomplete. The repertoire has some 74,000 clones, roughly four fifths of them found once; the top ten carry around 38%. The sequencing input was peripheral blood. The origin of the receptors is an older man with acute or convalescent COVID-19. Both conserved end residues are part of each CDR3. The order of the fields is V gene, CDR3 length, J gene, CDR3 protein.

v_call: TRBV24-1; cdr3_length: 12; j_call: TRBJ2-2; cdr3_aa: CATSQITGELFF
v_call: TRBV5-1; cdr3_length: 14; j_call: TRBJ2-6; cdr3_aa: CASSPGYGANVLTF
v_call: TRBV24-1; cdr3_length: 18; j_call: TRBJ2-2; cdr3_aa: CATSGASGRAWNTGELFF
v_call: TRBV2; cdr3_length: 12; j_call: TRBJ1-2; cdr3_aa: CASSTGIYGYTF
v_call: TRBV12-3/TRBV12-4; cdr3_length: 11; j_call: TRBJ2-5; cdr3_aa: CASSLRETQYF
v_call: TRBV2; cdr3_length: 14; j_call: TRBJ1-5; cdr3_aa: CASRPDRAGQPQHF
v_call: TRBV9; cdr3_length: 15; j_call: TRBJ2-1; cdr3_aa: CASSVGVGRGPEQFF
v_call: TRBV10-3; cdr3_length: 13; j_call: TRBJ1-2; cdr3_aa: CAIRDTGVNGYTF
v_call: TRBV28; cdr3_length: 14; j_call: TRBJ1-2; cdr3_aa: CASTLRDRGNGYTF
v_call: TRBV19; cdr3_length: 17; j_call: TRBJ1-1; cdr3_aa: CSIIIPGGGLGNTEAFF
v_call: TRBV6-2/TRBV6-3; cdr3_length: 14; j_call: TRBJ2-7; cdr3_aa: CASSSGLGFGEQYF
v_call: TRBV10-3; cdr3_length: 14; j_call: TRBJ2-7; cdr3_aa: CAISGTQGSYEQYF
v_call: TRBV5-8; cdr3_length: 17; j_call: TRBJ1-5; cdr3_aa: CASSLAGQGNSNQPQHF
v_call: TRBV12-3/TRBV12-4; cdr3_length: 12; j_call: TRBJ2-1; cdr3_aa: CASRHPGSGQFF
v_call: TRBV4-2; cdr3_length: 14; j_call: TRBJ1-1; cdr3_aa: CASSQAGENTEAFF
v_call: TRBV6-4; cdr3_length: 15; j_call: TRBJ2-3; cdr3_aa: CASSDSEEGADTQYF
v_call: TRBV4-3; cdr3_length: 13; j_call: TRBJ2-7; cdr3_aa: CASSQGGSYEQYF
v_call: TRBV14; cdr3_length: 15; j_call: TRBJ1-1; cdr3_aa: CASSQESQGNTEAFF
v_call: TRBV27; cdr3_length: 15; j_call: TRBJ2-7; cdr3_aa: CASRPNRDRANEQYF
v_call: TRBV10-3; cdr3_length: 17; j_call: TRBJ2-3; cdr3_aa: CAISLEDRIVSRDTQYF
v_call: TRBV7-2; cdr3_length: 16; j_call: TRBJ1-5; cdr3_aa: CASSLAGAGINQPQHF
v_call: TRBV3-1/TRBV3-2; cdr3_length: 15; j_call: TRBJ1-5; cdr3_aa: CASSQDSTENQPQHF